This T cell receptor (beta chain) was recovered during a study of T-cell reconstitution after alpha-beta-depleted transplantation in children. This clonotype was recorded at least ten times. Its antigen is undetermined. Study-wide results and limits: T-cell numbers and diversity one year post-transplant derived largely from freshly generated T cells. The study reportedly traced alpha-beta T cells about two months after transplant to several hundred expanded graft clones.

Unique molecular identifiers were used in preparing the TCRbeta library. TCRdb called the PCR reads again in MiXCR, with one record for every CDR3 protein. The repertoire has 700,000 to 850,000 distinct CDR3 sequences, about 15% of them found once; the top ten carry about 5%. Germline V gene data show CDR1 as SGDLS and CDR2 as YYNGEE. CDR3 size: 15 residues. Trimming took 5 bases from V and 2 from J; bases not matched to a gene: 4. The V gene is TRBV9, the J gene TRBJ2-1, with 10 bases lining up with TRBD2. The receptor was isolated from a male patient between 10 and 17 years old who had a stem cell transplant for acute lymphoblastic leukemia, so the T cells may come from the graft donor. The sample consisted of PBMCs, mostly from graft donor cells, taken 360 days after TCRalphabeta/CD19-depleted stem cell transplant. The CDR3 here is CASSEGTSAYNEQFF. As DNA, the CDR3 is TGTGCCAGCAGTGAAGGGACTAGCGCCTACAATGAGCAGTTCTTC.